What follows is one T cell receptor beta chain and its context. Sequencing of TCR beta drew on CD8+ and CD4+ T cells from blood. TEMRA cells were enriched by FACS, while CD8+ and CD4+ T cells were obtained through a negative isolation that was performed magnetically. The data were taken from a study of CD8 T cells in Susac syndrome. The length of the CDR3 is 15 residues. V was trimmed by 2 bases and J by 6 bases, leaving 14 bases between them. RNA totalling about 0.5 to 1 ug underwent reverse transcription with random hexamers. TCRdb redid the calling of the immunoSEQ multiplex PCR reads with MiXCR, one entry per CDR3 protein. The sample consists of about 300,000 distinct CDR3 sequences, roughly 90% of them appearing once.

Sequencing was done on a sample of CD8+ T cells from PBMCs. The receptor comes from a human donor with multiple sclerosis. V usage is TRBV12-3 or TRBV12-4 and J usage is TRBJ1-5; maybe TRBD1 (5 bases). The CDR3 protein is CASSLSGWGSQPQHF. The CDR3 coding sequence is TGTGCCAGCAGTTTATCAGGGTGGGGCAGTCAGCCCCAGCATTTT.